The next 11 T cell receptor beta chains were all read from a single sample in a study of prognosis after radiotherapy for stage I lung cancer. From genomic DNA, two-round multiplex PCR was used to amplify TCR beta CDR3. The first PCR round targeted every TRBV and TRBJ gene with specific primers. From the multiplex PCR reads, TCRdb called clonotypes with MiXCR, one entry per CDR3 protein. The profile shows around 60,000 distinct CDR3 sequences, approximately 25% of them singletons. The material was PBMCs, obtained before or after stereotactic body radiation therapy (not recorded which). The receptors were sampled from a donor over 45 with non-small cell lung cancer.

This clonotype was seen repeatedly, ten times or more. The V gene is TRBV5-1, the J gene TRBJ2-3, with D possibly being TRBD2 (5 bases). Germline assignment: CDR1 SGHRS and CDR2 YFSETQ. Trimming removed 5 bases from V and 0 bases from J, with 13 bases in between. The CDR3 runs 15 residues. The CDR3 region has the DNA TGCGCCAGCAGACCGACTCGGGGAAGCACAGATACGCAGTATTTT. It translates to CASRPTRGSTDTQYF.

Concerning this clonotype itself: The junction shows a germline mismatch at one end, possibly a read error. The chain combines TRBV2 with TRBJ1-2; D uncertain. CDR1 is SNHLY, CDR2 FYNNEI, per germline. The CDR3 has 13 residues. Here the CDR3 reads CASSENRGYGYNF. The CDR3 bases are TGTGCCAGCAGTGAAAATAGAGGCTATGGCTACAACTTC. Filled out from reference TRBV2 and TRBJ1-2, the complete variable domain reads EPEVTQTPSHQVTQMGQEVILRCVPISNHLYFYWYRQILGQKVEFLVSFYNNEISEKSEIFDDQFSVERPDGSNFTLKIRSTKLEDSAMYFCASSENRGYGYNFGSGTRLTVV.

In regard to this clonotype: At one of its ends the junction is not consistent with the germline gene, which may arise from a read error. The V and J genes are TRBV5-5 and TRBJ1-5; 9 nucleotides match TRBD1. The CDR3 length is 16 residues. Germline V gene data show CDR1 as SGHKS and CDR2 as YYEKEE (reference sequence). CDR3 region: CASSTGQGTINQHQHF. In DNA form, the CDR3 reads TGTGCCAGCAGCACCGGACAGGGGACCATTAATCAGCACCAGCATTTT.

The sample holds many counts of this clonotype. The rearrangement joins TRBV29-1 to TRBJ2-5; 8 bases fit TRBD1. V lost 6 bases and J lost 1; bases outside the gene matches: 1. CDR1 is SQVTM, CDR2 ANQGSEA, per germline. The CDR3 runs 12 residues. As DNA, the CDR3 is TGCAGCGTCGACAGGGGCCAAGAGACCCAGTACTTC. Amino acid sequence: CSVDRGQETQYF.

This clonotype has ten or more counts. The chain combines TRBV19 with TRBJ1-1; no reliable D call. Germline CDR1 and CDR2: LNHDA and SQIVND (reference sequence). Trimming removed 8 bases from V and 0 bases from J, with 16 bases in between. This CDR3 comprises 15 residues. This CDR3 reads CASRKDRLMNTEAFF. CDR3 sequence (DNA): TGTGCCAGTCGAAAAGACCGACTGATGAACACTGAAGCTTTCTTT.

This clonotype was detected many times. The chain couples TRBV5-1 to TRBJ2-7; D is perhaps TRBD1 (5 bases). CDR1 is SGHRS, CDR2 YFSETQ, per germline. This CDR3 has 13 amino acids. V lost 5 bases to trimming and J lost 0 bases, with 9 bases between them. DNA of the CDR3: TGCGCCAGCAGGGACGACAGCTCCTACGAGCAGTACTTC. Protein sequence: CASRDDSSYEQYF.

This clonotype appeared once. V gene TRBV6-1 combines with J gene TRBJ1-2; 7 bases fit TRBD1. The length of the CDR3 is 13 residues. Germline V CDR1 and CDR2: MNHNS, SASEGT. V gave up 6 bases and J gave up 9 bases; unmatched junction bases: 10. The DNA for the CDR3 is TGTGCCAGCAGGGTGACAGGGTTGAATTGCTACACCTTC. It encodes CASRVTGLNCYTF.

This clonotype was recorded many times. The chain employs TRBV3-1 and TRBJ1-2; D might be TRBD1 (5 bases). The ends were cut back, 4 bases at V and 4 bases at J, with 13 bases in the middle. This CDR3 is 14 amino acids long. CDR1 is LGHDT, CDR2 YNNKEL, per germline (reference sequence). Here the CDR3 DNA reads TGTGCCAGCAGCCCGGCGGGGGGGTCCTATGGCTACACCTTC. Amino acids: CASSPAGGSYGYTF.

The rearrangement links TRBV27 to TRBJ2-7, with D unresolved. From germline, CDR1 is MNHEY and CDR2 SMNVEV (reference sequence). CDR3 size: 8 residues. The V and J ends lost 3 bases and 9 bases respectively, with 0 bases between them. DNA of the CDR3: TGTGCCAGCAGTTTGCAGTACTTC. This encodes CASSLQYF.

This clonotype was seen many times. The rearrangement links TRBV20-1 to TRBJ1-2; possible D gene TRBD1, 5 bases. The CDR3 extends over 16 amino acids. Trimming took off 3 bases at V and 8 bases at J, with 25 bases between the two ends. The germline gives CDR1 DFQATT, CDR2 SNEGSKA (reference sequence). CDR3 sequence reads: CSASHRGFLASMGYTF. CDR3 nucleotides: TGCAGTGCTAGTCATAGGGGCTTCTTAGCTTCTATGGGCTACACCTTC.

The chain carries TRBV6-2 or TRBV6-3 and TRBJ2-3; tentatively, D is TRBD1 (5 bases). The CDR3 is made up of 15 amino acids. In germline, CDR1 is MNHEY, CDR2 SVGEGT. V lost 5 bases to trimming and J lost 8 bases, with 20 bases between them. The CDR3 loop reads CASSGAGFGTFTQYF. The CDR3, as DNA: TGTGCCAGCAGTGGCGCAGGGTTTGGCACATTTACGCAGTATTTT.